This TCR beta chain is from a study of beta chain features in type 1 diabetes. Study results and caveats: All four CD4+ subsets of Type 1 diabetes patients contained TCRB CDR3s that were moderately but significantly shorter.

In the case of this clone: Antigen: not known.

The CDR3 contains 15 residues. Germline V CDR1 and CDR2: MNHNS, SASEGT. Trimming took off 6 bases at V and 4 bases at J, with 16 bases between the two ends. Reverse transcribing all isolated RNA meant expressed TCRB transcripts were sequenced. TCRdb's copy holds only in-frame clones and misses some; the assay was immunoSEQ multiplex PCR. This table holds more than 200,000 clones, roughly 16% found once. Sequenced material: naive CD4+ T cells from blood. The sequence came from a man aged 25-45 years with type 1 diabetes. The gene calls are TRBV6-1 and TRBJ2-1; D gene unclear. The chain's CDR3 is CASRLPAYPYNEQFF. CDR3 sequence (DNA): TGTGCCAGCAGGTTACCGGCTTACCCTTACAATGAGCAGTTCTTC.